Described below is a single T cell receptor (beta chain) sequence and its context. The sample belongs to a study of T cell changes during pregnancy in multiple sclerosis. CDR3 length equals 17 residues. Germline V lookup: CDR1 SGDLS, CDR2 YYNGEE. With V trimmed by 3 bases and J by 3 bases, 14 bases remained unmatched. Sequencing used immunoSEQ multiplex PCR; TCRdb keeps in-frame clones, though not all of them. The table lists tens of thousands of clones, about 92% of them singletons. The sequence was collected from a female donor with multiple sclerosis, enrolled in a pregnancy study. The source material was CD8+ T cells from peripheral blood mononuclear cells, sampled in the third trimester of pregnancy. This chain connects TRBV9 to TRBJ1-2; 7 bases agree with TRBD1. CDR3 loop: CASSGRNDREGYYGYTF. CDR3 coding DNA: TGTGCCAGCAGCGGTCGTAATGACAGGGAAGGGTACTATGGCTACACCTTC.